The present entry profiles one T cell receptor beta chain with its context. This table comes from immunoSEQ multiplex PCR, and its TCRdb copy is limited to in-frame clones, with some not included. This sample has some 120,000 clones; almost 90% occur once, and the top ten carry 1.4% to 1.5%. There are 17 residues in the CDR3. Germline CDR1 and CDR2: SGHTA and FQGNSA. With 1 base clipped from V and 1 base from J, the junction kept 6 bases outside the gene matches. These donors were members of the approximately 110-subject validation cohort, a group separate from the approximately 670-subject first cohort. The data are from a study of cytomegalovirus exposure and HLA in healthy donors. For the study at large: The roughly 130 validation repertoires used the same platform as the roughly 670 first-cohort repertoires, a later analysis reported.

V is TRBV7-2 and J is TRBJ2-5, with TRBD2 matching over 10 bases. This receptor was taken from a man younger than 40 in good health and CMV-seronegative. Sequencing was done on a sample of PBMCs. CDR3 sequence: CASSLGVLAGAQETQYF. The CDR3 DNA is TGTGCCAGCAGCTTAGGCGTCCTAGCGGGGGCCCAAGAGACCCAGTACTTC.